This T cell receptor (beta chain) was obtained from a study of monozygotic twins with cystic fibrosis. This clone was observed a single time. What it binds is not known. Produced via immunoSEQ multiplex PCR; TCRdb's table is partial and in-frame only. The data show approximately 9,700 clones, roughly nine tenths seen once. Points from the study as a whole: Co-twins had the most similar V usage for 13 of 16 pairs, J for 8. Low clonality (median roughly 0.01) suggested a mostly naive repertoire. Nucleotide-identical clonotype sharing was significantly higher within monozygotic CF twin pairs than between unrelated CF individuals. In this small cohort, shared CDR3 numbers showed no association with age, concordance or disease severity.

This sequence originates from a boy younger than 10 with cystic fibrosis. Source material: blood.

The chain's CDR3 is CASSVKAGGSEQYF. Here the CDR3 DNA reads TGCGCCAGCAGCGTAAAGGCAGGGGGTTCCGAGCAGTACTTC. This chain joins TRBV4-3 and TRBJ2-7; 7 positions match TRBD1. V lost 5 bases and J lost 6; bases outside the gene matches: 10. Germline V gene lookup returns CDR1 LGHNA and CDR2 YSLEER. CDR3 size: 14 residues.